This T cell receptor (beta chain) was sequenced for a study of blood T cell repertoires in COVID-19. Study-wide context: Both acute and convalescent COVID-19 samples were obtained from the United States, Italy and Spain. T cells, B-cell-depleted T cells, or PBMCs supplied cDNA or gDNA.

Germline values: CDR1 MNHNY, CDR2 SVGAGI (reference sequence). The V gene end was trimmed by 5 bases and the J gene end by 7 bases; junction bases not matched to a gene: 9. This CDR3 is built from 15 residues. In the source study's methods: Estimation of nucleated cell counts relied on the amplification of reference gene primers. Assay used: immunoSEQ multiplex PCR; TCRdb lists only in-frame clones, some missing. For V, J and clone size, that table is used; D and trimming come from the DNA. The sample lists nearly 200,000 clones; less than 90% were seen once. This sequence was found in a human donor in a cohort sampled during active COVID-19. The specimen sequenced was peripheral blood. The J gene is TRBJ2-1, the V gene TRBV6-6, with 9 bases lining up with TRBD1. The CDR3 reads CASSQPGQGGNEQFF. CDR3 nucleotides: TGTGCCAGCAGTCAACCGGGACAGGGTGGGAATGAGCAGTTCTTC.